Below are 18 T cell receptor beta chains sequenced from a single sample in a study of CD8 T cells in ankylosing spondylitis. Each CDR3 protein is one row after TCRdb ran MiXCR on the 5' RACE reads. The data hold some 200,000 distinct CDR3 sequences, with roughly 13% observed a single time. Specimen: blood, either unsorted or a sorted T cell fraction (not recorded which). The receptors originated from a male donor with ankylosing spondylitis or in good health (not recorded which).

The table lists this clonotype with many counts. V is TRBV7-9 and J is TRBJ1-2; 9 bases agree with TRBD1. With 6 bases clipped from V and 4 bases from J, the junction kept 6 bases outside the gene matches. The CDR3 is 14 amino acids. Looked up from germline, CDR1 is SEHNR and CDR2 is FQNEAQ (reference sequence). CDR3 sequence: CASSLGQGAYGYTF. For the CDR3, the DNA is TGTGCCAGCAGTCTGGGACAGGGCGCCTATGGCTACACCTTC.

The chain joins TRBV20-1 to TRBJ2-1, with D unclear. V was trimmed by 0 bases and J by 3 bases, leaving 18 bases between them. CDR3 size: 17 residues. CDR1 and CDR2 (germline): DFQATT, SNEGSKA (reference sequence). The CDR3 bases are TGCAGTGCTAGAGATCAGTCCAGTTCACACGACTACAATGAGCAGTTCTTC. This codes for CSARDQSSSHDYNEQFF.

The table lists this clonotype with a few counts. V and J are TRBV5-4 and TRBJ2-2; 9 nucleotides align to TRBD1. The CDR3 is made up of 16 amino acids. With V trimmed by 1 base and J by 4 bases, 5 bases remained unmatched. Looked up from germline, CDR1 is SGHNT and CDR2 is YYREEE (reference sequence). DNA of the CDR3: TGTGCCAGCAGCTTGTTGGGACAGGGCGGCACCGGGGAGCTGTTTTTT. This encodes CASSLLGQGGTGELFF. Drawing the rest from reference TRBV5-4 and TRBJ2-2, the complete variable domain is ETGVTQSPTHLIKTRGQQVTLRCSSQSGHNTVSWYQQALGQGPQFIFQYYREEENGRGNFPPRFSGLQFPNYSSELNVNALELDDSALYLCASSLLGQGGTGELFFGEGSRLTVL.

This clonotype was found a few times. V usage is TRBV6-1 and J usage is TRBJ2-1, with a weak D call TRBD1 (6 bases). Between the trimmed V and J ends, which lost 3 bases and 3 bases, there was a span of 12 bases. Germline V CDR1 and CDR2: MNHNS, SASEGT. This CDR3 comprises 15 residues. CDR3 nucleotides: TGTGCCAGCAGTGACTGGTCCAGGGGCTACAATGAGCAGTTCTTC. Residues: CASSDWSRGYNEQFF.

The rearrangement uses TRBV3-1 and TRBJ2-7; 8 bases line up with TRBD2. The germline CDR1 and CDR2 sequences are LGHDT and YNNKEL (reference sequence). The CDR3 spans 16 residues. V was pared by 4 bases and J by 4 bases, with 12 bases of the junction left unmatched. The CDR3 region has the DNA TGTGCCAGCAGCCCACGCCCCTATAGCGGGATTTACGAGCAGTACTTC. Its translation is CASSPRPYSGIYEQYF.

The chain employs TRBV20-1 and TRBJ2-7; no clear D gene. Germline V lookup: CDR1 DFQATT, CDR2 SNEGSKA (reference sequence). The ends were cut back, 2 bases at V and 5 bases at J, with 13 bases in the middle. The CDR3 is 13 residues long. CDR3: CSARFPDFHEQYF. The CDR3 DNA follows: TGCAGTGCTAGATTCCCCGACTTCCACGAGCAGTACTTC.

This sequence joins TRBV3-1 and TRBJ2-1; D is unresolved. Trimming removed 4 bases from V and 5 bases from J, with 6 bases in between. Looked up from germline, CDR1 is LGHDT and CDR2 is YNNKEL (reference sequence). The length of the CDR3 is 12 residues. The CDR3 DNA reads TGTGCCAGCAGCCTACGTAACAATGAGCAGTTCTTC. It specifies CASSLRNNEQFF.

This clonotype was counted ten times or more. This chain connects TRBV6-1 to TRBJ2-1; TRBD2 aligns across 13 bases. Germline CDR1 MNHNS, CDR2 SASEGT. V dropped 4 bases and J dropped 6; count of bases not matched to a gene: 0. The CDR3 contains 14 residues. CDR3 bases: TGTGCCAGCAGTGGACTAGCGGGGGGCAATGAGCAGTTCTTC. It specifies CASSGLAGGNEQFF.

This clonotype was seen a handful of times. The chain uses TRBV4-1 and TRBJ2-1; the match to TRBD2 covers 7 bases. Germline values: CDR1 MGHRA, CDR2 YSYEKL. Trimming at V came to 1 base and at J to 3 bases, leaving 3 bases not matched to a gene. This CDR3 has 15 residues. The DNA of the CDR3 is TGCGCCAGCAGCCAAGCGAGGGACTACTACAATGAGCAGTTCTTC. This gives the protein CASSQARDYYNEQFF.

The chain joins TRBV2 to TRBJ1-2, with D possibly TRBD1 on 6 matching bases. Germline V CDR1 and CDR2: SNHLY, FYNNEI. Deletions cut 0 bases from V and 2 bases from J, with 13 bases between. This CDR3 is built from 16 residues. CDR3 protein: CASSEALTGANYGYTF. CDR3 nucleotides: TGTGCCAGCAGTGAAGCGCTTACGGGGGCAAACTATGGCTACACCTTC.

The table lists this clonotype with a few counts. The chain couples TRBV6-1 to TRBJ1-2; D gene ambiguous. The V end was cut by 8 bases, the J end by 4 bases, with 17 bases between. The CDR3 covers 14 residues. Germline-derived CDR1 and CDR2 are MNHNS and SASEGT. CDR3 coding DNA: TGTGCCAGCTGGCAAGGGTTGGGGATCTATGGCTACACCTTC. This translates into CASWQGLGIYGYTF.

This clonotype was counted only a few times. The chain joins TRBV9 to TRBJ2-3, with 12 bases aligning to TRBD2. Trimming cost V 4 bases and J 2 bases; bases outside gene matches: 8. The V gene's germline CDR1 is SGDLS and CDR2 YYNGEE. This CDR3 comprises 17 residues. CDR3 bases: TGTGCCAGCAGCCCTTTCCTAGCGGGGGGGTTCACAGATACGCAGTATTTT. This encodes CASSPFLAGGFTDTQYF.

The chain joins TRBV7-8 to TRBJ2-7; either TRBD1 or TRBD2 may fit D (5 bases each). Germline CDR1 is SGHVS and CDR2 is FQNEAQ. V dropped 1 base and J dropped 5 bases, with 18 bases sitting between them. The CDR3 has 16 amino acids. CDR3 nucleotides: TGTGCCAGCAGCTTAGTTGGGGGATCGCTCAAGGACGAGCAGTACTTC. Protein: CASSLVGGSLKDEQYF. The full variable domain, in which reference TRBV7-8 and TRBJ2-7 provide the parts outside the CDR3, is GAGVSQSPRYKVAKRGQDVALRCDPISGHVSLFWYQQALGQGPEFLTYFQNEAQLDKSGLPSDRFFAERPEGSVSTLKIQRTQQEDSAVYLCASSLVGGSLKDEQYFGPGTRLTVT.

The chain carries TRBV12-5 and TRBJ2-7; 9 nucleotides line up with TRBD2. Unmatched junction bases numbered 9, after V lost 4 bases and J lost 2 bases. The CDR3 totals 16 residues. CDR1 is LGHNT, CDR2 FRNRAP, per germline. Here the CDR3 DNA reads TGTGCTAGTGGTTCCCCCCCGGGACTAGCTCCCTACGAGCAGTACTTC. Protein sequence: CASGSPPGLAPYEQYF.

This chain uses TRBV7-2 with TRBJ2-7; 11 bases are shared with TRBD2. The CDR3 has 16 residues. The germline gives CDR1 SGHTA, CDR2 FQGNSA. With 3 bases clipped from V and 2 bases from J, the junction kept 6 bases outside the gene matches. CDR3 bases: TGTGCCAGCAGCTTCCCACTAGCGGGGGCCGCCTACGAGCAGTACTTC. This codes for CASSFPLAGAAYEQYF. Supplemented by reference TRBV7-2 and TRBJ2-7, the full variable domain reads GAGVSQSPSNKVTEKGKDVELRCDPISGHTALYWYRQSLGQGLEFLIYFQGNSAPDKSGLPSDRFSAERTGGSVSTLTIQRTQQEDSAVYLCASSFPLAGAAYEQYFGPGTRLTVT.

V usage is TRBV25-1 and J usage is TRBJ2-1, with 7 bases identical to TRBD1. Unmatched junction bases numbered 7, after V lost 6 bases and J lost 2 bases. CDR1 MGHDK and CDR2 SYGVNS come from the germline V gene. The CDR3 contains 15 residues. The CDR3 reads CASRPSGTAYNEQFF. CDR3 DNA sequence: TGTGCCAGCAGACCTTCCGGGACAGCCTACAATGAGCAGTTCTTC.

This clonotype was detected only a few times. The CDR3 DNA follows: TGTGCCAGCTTAGCGGGAGGTATAGGAGAGCAGTTCTTC. It yields the protein CASLAGGIGEQFF. This chain connects TRBV7-9 to TRBJ2-1, with 10 bases that match TRBD2. After removal of 8 bases from V and 10 bases from J, the junction contained 8 bases not matched to a gene. CDR1 is SEHNR and CDR2 is FQNEAQ in the germline V gene (reference sequence). The CDR3 runs 13 residues.

A single count supports this clonotype. The chain links TRBV21-1 to TRBJ2-5. TRBV21-1 is assigned pseudogene status. This CDR3 region has 9 residues. Here the CDR3 reads CASSKGSEF. For the CDR3, the DNA is TGTGCCAGCAGCAAAGGTAGTGAGTTC.